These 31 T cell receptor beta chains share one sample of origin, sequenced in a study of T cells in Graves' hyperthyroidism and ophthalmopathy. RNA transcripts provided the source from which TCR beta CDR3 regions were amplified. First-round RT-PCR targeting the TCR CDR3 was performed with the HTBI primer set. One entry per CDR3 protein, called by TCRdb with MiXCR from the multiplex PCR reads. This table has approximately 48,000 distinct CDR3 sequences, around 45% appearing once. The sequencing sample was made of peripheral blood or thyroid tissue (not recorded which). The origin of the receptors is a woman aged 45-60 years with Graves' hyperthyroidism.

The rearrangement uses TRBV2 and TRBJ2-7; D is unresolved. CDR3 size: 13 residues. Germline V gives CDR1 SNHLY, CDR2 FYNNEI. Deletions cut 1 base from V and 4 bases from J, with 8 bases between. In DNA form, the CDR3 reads TGTGCCAGCAGTGAAGGGGATACGTACGAGCAGTACTTC. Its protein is CASSEGDTYEQYF.

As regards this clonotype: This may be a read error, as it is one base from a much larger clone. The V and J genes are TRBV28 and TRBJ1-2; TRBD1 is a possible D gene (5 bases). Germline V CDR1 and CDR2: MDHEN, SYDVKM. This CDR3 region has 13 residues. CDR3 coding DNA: TGTGCCAGCAGGTGGGGGACGAACTATAGCTACACCTTC. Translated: CASRWGTNYSYTF.

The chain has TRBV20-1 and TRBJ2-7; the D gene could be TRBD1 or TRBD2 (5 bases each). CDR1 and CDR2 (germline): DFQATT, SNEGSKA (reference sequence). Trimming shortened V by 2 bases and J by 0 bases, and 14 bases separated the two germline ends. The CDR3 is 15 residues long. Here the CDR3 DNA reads TGCAGTGCTAGACCAAGGGACCTGAGCTCCTACGAGCAGTACTTC. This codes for CSARPRDLSSYEQYF.

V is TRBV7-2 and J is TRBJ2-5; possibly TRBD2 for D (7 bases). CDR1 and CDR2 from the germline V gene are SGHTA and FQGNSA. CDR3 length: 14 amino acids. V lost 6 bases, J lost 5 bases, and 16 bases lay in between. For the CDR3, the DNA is TGTGCCAGCAGTCCGGCAAAGGGGGGGGAGACCCAGTACTTC. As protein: CASSPAKGGETQYF.

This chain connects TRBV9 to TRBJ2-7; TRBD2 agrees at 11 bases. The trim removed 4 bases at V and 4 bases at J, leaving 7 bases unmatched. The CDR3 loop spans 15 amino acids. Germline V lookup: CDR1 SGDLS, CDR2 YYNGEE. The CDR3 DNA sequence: TGTGCCAGCAGCCCTTCGGGACTAGCGGCGTACGAGCAGTACTTC. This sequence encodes CASSPSGLAAYEQYF.

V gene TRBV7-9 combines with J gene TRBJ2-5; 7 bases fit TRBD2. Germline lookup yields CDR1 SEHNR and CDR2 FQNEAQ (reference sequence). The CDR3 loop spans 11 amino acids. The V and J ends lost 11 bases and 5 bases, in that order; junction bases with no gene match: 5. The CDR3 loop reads CAGGLWETQYF. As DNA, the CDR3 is TGTGCCGGGGGACTATGGGAGACCCAGTACTTC.

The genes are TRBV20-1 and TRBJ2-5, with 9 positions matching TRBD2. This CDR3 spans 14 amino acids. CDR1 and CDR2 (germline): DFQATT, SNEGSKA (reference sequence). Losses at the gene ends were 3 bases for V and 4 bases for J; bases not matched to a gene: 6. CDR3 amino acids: CSARSPAGGETQYF. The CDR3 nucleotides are TGCAGTGCTAGGTCCCCAGCGGGAGGAGAGACCCAGTACTTC.

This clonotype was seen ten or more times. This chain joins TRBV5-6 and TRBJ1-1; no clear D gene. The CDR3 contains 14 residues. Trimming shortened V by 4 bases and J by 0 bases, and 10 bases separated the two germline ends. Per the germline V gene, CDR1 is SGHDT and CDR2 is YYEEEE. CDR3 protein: CASSARLMNTEAFF. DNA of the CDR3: TGTGCCAGCAGCGCAAGACTCATGAACACTGAAGCTTTCTTT.

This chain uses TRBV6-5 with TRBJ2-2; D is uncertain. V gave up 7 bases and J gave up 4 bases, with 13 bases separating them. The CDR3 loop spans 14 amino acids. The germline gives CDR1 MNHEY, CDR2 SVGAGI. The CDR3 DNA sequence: TGTGCCAGCACCCCATTTTGGGGCACCGGGGAGCTGTTTTTT. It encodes CASTPFWGTGELFF.

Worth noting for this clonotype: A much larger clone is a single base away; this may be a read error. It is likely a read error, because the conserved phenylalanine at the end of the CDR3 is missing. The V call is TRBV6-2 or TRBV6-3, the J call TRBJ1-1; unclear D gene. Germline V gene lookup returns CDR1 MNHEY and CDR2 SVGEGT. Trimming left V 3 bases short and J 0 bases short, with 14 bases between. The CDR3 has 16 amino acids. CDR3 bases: TGTGCCAGCAGTTATCTACAAGGAAGATTGAACACTGAAGCTTTCTCT. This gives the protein CASSYLQGRLNTEAFS.

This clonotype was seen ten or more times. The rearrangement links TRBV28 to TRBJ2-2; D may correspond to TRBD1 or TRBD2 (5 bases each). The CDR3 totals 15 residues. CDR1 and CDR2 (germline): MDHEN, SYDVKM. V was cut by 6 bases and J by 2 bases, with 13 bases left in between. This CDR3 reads CASRPGTVNTGELFF. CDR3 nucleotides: TGTGCCAGCAGACCCGGGACGGTTAACACCGGGGAGCTGTTTTTT.

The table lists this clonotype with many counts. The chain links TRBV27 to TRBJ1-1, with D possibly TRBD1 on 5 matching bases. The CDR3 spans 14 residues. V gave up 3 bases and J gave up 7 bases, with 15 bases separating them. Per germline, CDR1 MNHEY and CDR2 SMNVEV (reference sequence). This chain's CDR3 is CASSLGRNLFEAFF. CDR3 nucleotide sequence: TGTGCCAGCAGTTTGGGACGGAACCTTTTTGAAGCTTTCTTT.

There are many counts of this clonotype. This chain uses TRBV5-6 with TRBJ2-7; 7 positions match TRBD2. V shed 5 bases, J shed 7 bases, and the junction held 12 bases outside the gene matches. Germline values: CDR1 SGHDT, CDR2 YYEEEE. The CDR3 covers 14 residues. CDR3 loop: CASSLSGPGGEQYF. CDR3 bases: TGTGCCAGCAGTCTTAGTGGCCCGGGGGGAGAGCAGTACTTC.

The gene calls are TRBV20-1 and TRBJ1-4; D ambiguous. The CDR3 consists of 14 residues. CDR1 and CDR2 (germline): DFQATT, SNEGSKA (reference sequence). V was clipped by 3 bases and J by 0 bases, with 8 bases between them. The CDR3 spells CSARAGTTNEKLFF. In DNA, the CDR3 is TGCAGTGCTAGGGCGGGGACAACTAATGAAAAACTGTTTTTT.

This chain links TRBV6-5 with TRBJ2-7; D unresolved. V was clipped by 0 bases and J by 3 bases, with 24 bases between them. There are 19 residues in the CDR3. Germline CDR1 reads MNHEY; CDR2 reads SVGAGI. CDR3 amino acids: CASSYSGVGLVETRYEQYF. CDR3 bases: TGTGCCAGCAGTTACTCGGGTGTGGGCCTGGTGGAGACTCGCTACGAGCAGTACTTC.

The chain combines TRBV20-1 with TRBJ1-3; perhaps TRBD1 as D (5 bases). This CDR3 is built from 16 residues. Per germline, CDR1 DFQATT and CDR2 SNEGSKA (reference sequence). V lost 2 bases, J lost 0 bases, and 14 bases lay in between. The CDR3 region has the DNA TGCAGTGCTAGAAGCGACAGTTCCTTCTCTGGAAACACCATATATTTT. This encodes CSARSDSSFSGNTIYF.

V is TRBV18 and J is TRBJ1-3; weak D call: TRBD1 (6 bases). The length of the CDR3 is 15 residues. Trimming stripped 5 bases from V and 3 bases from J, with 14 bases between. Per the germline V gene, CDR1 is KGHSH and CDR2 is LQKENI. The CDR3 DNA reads TGTGCCAGCTCAAACGAAGGACAGTATGGAAACACCATATATTTT. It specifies CASSNEGQYGNTIYF.

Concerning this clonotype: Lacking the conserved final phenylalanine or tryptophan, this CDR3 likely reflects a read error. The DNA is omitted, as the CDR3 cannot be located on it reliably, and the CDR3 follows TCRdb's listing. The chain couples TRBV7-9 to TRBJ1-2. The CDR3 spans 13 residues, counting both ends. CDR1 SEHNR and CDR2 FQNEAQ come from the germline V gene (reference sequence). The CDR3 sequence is CASSSALVNGCTL.

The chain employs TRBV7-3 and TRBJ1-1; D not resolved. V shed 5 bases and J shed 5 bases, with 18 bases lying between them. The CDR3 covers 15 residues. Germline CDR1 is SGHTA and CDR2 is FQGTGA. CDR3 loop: CASSVEALRGTEAFF. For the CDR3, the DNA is TGTGCCAGCAGCGTTGAAGCGTTACGAGGGACTGAAGCTTTCTTT.

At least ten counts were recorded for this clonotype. CDR3 sequence (DNA): TGTGCCAGCAGCCCGACTAGACTCACAGATACGCAGTATTTT. Translation gives CASSPTRLTDTQYF. This chain connects TRBV6-1 to TRBJ2-3; D is perhaps TRBD2 (6 bases). CDR3 length equals 14 residues. CDR1 is MNHNS, CDR2 SASEGT, per germline. Trimming removed 6 bases from V and 2 bases from J, with 12 bases in between.

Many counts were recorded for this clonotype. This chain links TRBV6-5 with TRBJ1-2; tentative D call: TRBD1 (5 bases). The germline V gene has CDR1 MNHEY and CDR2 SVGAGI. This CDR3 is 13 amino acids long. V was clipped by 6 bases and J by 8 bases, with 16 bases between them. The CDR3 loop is CASRPPGLEGYTF. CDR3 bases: TGTGCCAGCAGACCCCCGGGACTAGAAGGCTACACCTTC.

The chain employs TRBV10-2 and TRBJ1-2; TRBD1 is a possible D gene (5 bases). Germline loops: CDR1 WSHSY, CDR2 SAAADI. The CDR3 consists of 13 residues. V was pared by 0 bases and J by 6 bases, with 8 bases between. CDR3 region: CASSESKGDGYTF. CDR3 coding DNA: TGCGCCAGCAGTGAGTCGAAAGGGGATGGCTACACCTTC.

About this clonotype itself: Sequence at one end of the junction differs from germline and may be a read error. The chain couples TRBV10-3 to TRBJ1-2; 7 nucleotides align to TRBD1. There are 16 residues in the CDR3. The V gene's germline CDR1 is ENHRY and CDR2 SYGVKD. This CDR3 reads CASSLTTTGNGAGYTF. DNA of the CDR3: TGTGCCAGCAGTTTAACTACGACAGGGAACGGTGCGGGCTACACCTTC.

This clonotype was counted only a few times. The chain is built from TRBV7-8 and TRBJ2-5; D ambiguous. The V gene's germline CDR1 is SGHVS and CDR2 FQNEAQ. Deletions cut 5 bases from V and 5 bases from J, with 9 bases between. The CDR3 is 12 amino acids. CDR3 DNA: TGTGCCAGCAGCGCCGGCAGGGAGACCCAGTACTTC. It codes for CASSAGRETQYF.

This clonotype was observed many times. This CDR3 is CASIAGGSRYNEQFF. CDR3 nucleotide sequence: TGTGCCAGCATAGCGGGAGGGTCGAGGTACAATGAGCAGTTCTTC. The chain has TRBV7-2 and TRBJ2-1; 11 bases are a match to TRBD2. Germline CDR1 is SGHTA and CDR2 is FQGNSA. V was clipped by 7 bases and J by 4 bases; unmatched bases: 6. The CDR3 has 15 amino acids.

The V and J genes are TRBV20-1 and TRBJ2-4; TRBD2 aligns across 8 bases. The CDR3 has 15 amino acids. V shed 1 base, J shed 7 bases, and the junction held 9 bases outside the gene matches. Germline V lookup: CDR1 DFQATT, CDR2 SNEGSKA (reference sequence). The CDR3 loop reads CSARGHAGGRNIQYF. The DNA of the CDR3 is TGCAGTGCTAGAGGGCACGCGGGGGGACGGAACATTCAGTACTTC.

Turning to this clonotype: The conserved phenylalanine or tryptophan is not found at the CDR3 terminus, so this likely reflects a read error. The CDR3 DNA is TGCAGTGCTAGAGATGGGGGGGCCAGAAGAACAATGAACACTGAAGCTTTCCTT. Protein sequence: CSARDGGARRTMNTEAFL. The V and J genes are TRBV20-1 and TRBJ1-1, with D perhaps TRBD1 (6 bases). V lost 0 bases, J lost 0 bases, and 20 bases lay in between. Germline V gene sequence: CDR1 DFQATT, CDR2 SNEGSKA (reference sequence). This CDR3 has 18 amino acids.

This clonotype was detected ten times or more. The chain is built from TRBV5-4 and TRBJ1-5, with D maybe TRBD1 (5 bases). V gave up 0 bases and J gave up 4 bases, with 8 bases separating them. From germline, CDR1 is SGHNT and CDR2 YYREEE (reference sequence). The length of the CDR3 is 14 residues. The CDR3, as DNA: TGTGCCAGCAGCTTGGCGGGGGTGAATCAGCCCCAGCATTTT. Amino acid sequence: CASSLAGVNQPQHF.

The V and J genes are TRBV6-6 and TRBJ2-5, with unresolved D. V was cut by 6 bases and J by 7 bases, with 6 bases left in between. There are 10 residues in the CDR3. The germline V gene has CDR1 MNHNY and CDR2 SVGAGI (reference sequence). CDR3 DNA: TGTGCCAGCAGGGCTGGGACCCAGTACTTC. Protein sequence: CASRAGTQYF.

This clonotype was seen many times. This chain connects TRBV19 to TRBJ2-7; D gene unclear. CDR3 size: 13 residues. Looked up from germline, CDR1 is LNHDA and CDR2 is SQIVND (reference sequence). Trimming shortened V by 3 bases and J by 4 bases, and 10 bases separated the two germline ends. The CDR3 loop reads CASSIRVGYEQYF. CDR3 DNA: TGTGCCAGTAGTATTAGGGTCGGGTACGAGCAGTACTTC.

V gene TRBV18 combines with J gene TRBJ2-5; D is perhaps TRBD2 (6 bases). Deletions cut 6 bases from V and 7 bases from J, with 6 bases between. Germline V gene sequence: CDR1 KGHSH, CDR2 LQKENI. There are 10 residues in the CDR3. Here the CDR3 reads CASSGGTQYF. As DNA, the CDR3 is TGTGCCAGCTCGGGGGGGACCCAGTACTTC.